This T cell receptor (beta chain) was identified in a study of Ad26.COV2.S vaccination and SARS-CoV-2 variants (dated by TCRdb to the early 2020s). The study in broad terms: Donors in the vaccine arm were drawn from COV1001, a multicentre, randomized, double-blind, placebo-controlled phase I-IIa trial testing Ad26.COV2.S in healthy adults. Dosing of Ad26.COV2.S was intramuscular, at either 5x10^10 or 1x10^11 viral particles, delivered as one shot or as two shots spaced 56 days apart. TCRbeta repertoire sequencing was used to assess the specificity and breadth of SARS-CoV-2-reactive T cell receptors after Ad26.COV2.S vaccination. The TCR-sequenced set comprised about 32 samples: around 20 Ad26.COV2.S vaccine recipients, 5 placebo recipients and 8 SARS-CoV-2 convalescent individuals. Trial participants were randomized into five groups of five, in which low-dose or high-dose Ad26.COV2.S was given once or twice, or placebo was given on both occasions. Blinding of investigators to trial group allocation was maintained during experiments and outcome assessment. On the study overall, not on this receptor specifically: After vaccination, substantial breadth of spike-specific CD8+ and CD4+ T cell responses was reported. Comparable non-spike TCR breadth was observed between vaccine and placebo recipients, consistent with only spike being contained in the vaccine. The study was not powered for comparison of responses between vaccine doses or regimens. Spike-specific TCR breadth was higher in Ad26.COV2.S recipients than in placebo recipients (P = 0.0014). It was noted by the authors that total T cell responses may have been underestimated by the TCR breadth and depth analyses.

The immunoSEQ Assay was used to sequence TCRbeta CDR3 regions. After extraction, genomic DNA underwent amplification by bias-controlled multiplex PCR, followed by high-throughput sequencing. As for how the authors treated the data: Collapsing and filtering of sequences were performed to quantify the absolute abundance of each unique TCRbeta CDR3 region. Usable DNA was measured by amplifying reference genes present in all nucleated cells, and TCRbeta template counts were normalized to that usable DNA to estimate T cell fraction. Repertoire TCRs were annotated as SARS-CoV-2-specific when V gene, CDR3 amino acid sequence and J gene were exactly matched to a known reactive TCR set. The reference SARS-CoV-2 TCR set was obtained from MIRA and was filtered for enrichment in COVID-19-positive ImmuneCODE repertoires, whereby public or cross-reactive TCRs were removed. Using the MIRA antigens, annotated TCRs were further analysed by specific ORF or by position within an ORF. Depth was the summed frequency of annotated unique rearrangements, while breadth was defined as annotated unique rearrangements over total unique productive rearrangements. TCR breadth was compared between groups using two-sided Wilcoxon rank-sum tests. TCRdb carries this immuneACCESS record with in-frame sequences only. Its versions omit some clonotypes, under half of them owing to an unresolved V gene in the studies checked, with the rest unexplained. That table is the source of V, J and clone size, and D and trimming were worked out from the DNA. This sample has around 450,000 clones in its table, and roughly 87% of those were observed once. About 4.1% of the sample is in the top ten clones.

V is clipped by 0 bases and J by 8 bases, and the sequence between their germline boundaries is 8 bases long. Including the terminal cysteine and phenylalanine, the CDR3 comprises 12 residues. Here the CDR3 DNA is all that survives: 36 bases in frame from base 1. The germline V gene provides CDR1 SGHRS and CDR2 YFSETQ. A single count supports this clone. What antigen it recognizes has not been identified. No quality values exist for individual bases; no much larger clone is one base distant. In light of the paper, this sample's treatment or condition label describes: roughly 19 received Ad26.COV2.S at low or high dose, single or two shots; roughly 5 received placebo; per-sample allocation not given. Repertoires of vaccine and placebo recipients were sequenced from samples collected on day 63 after the first injection. Between 29 July and 7 August 2020, Cohort 1b enrolled 25 adults aged 18-55 years at one site in Boston, USA. Ad26.COV2.S was a replication-incompetent adenovirus type 26 vector that expressed a prefusion-stabilized SARS-CoV-2 spike protein derived from the original Wuhan strain.

Sequencing used peripheral blood, obtained in a trial of Ad26.COV2.S vaccine versus placebo. This receptor was identified in a person aged 18-60 years who received the Ad26.COV2.S COVID-19 vaccine or a placebo. The rearranged segments are TRBV5-1 and TRBJ2-5, with the D gene not clear enough to name. CDR3 loop: CASSLEYTTQYF. The DNA reads as follows: TGCGCCAGCAGCTTGGAGTACACCACCCAGTACTTC. Here the CDR3 is joined to the reference TRBV5-1 and TRBJ2-5 genes, and the full variable domain is: KAGVTQTPRYLIKTRGQQVTLSCSPISGHRSVSWYQQTPGQGLQFLFEYFSETQRNKGNFPGRFSGRQFSNSRSEMNVSTLELGDSALYLCASSLEYTTQYFGPGTRLLVL.